Following are 14 T cell receptor beta chains from one sample sequenced in a study of shared clonotypes between healthy human individuals. Measured with immunoSEQ multiplex PCR; TCRdb has only the in-frame clones, and not every one. The sample lists roughly 1 million clones; about 75% were seen once. Specimen: memory CD4+ T cells sorted from blood. Subset specified: CD45RA-negative fraction. All receptors come from a man aged 18 to 29 in good health.

In this sample, this clone turned up once. The chain carries TRBV25-1 and TRBJ2-7; 14 positions match TRBD2. The V and J ends lost 7 bases and 4 bases, in that order; junction bases with no gene match: 3. The CDR3 has 14 amino acids. The germline gives CDR1 MGHDK, CDR2 SYGVNS. CDR3 nucleotide sequence: TGTGCCAGCACTGGGACTAGCGGGAGTTACGAGCAGTACTTC. Amino acid sequence: CASTGTSGSYEQYF.

V is TRBV9 and J is TRBJ1-1; TRBD1 might be the D (5 bases). The germline V and J ends were trimmed by 0 bases and 1 base, with 13 bases remaining between them. The germline CDR1 and CDR2 sequences are SGDLS and YYNGEE. There are 16 residues in the CDR3. The CDR3 DNA is TGTGCCAGCAGCGTAGGGGGGTCGCAACAGAACACTGAAGCTTTCTTT. Translating gives CASSVGGSQQNTEAFF.

The rearrangement joins TRBV27 to TRBJ2-5; tentative D call: TRBD1 (6 bases). V was pared by 3 bases and J by 0 bases, with 8 bases between. The CDR3 consists of 14 residues. Looked up from germline, CDR1 is MNHEY and CDR2 is SMNVEV (reference sequence). Here the CDR3 DNA reads TGTGCCAGCAGTTTGAGGGGGTACCAAGAGACCCAGTACTTC. Amino acid sequence: CASSLRGYQETQYF.

This clone came up a few times. The same CDR3 is also encoded by other DNA sequences in this sample. The chain combines TRBV5-4 with TRBJ2-3, with 7 positions matching TRBD1. This CDR3 spans 13 amino acids. Germline V lookup: CDR1 SGHNT, CDR2 YYREEE (reference sequence). V lost 4 bases and J lost 3; bases outside the gene matches: 2. CDR3: CASSLQGTDTQYF. CDR3 nucleotides: TGTGCCAGCAGCCTACAGGGGACAGATACGCAGTATTTT.

For this clone: Additional DNA sequences in this sample encode the identical CDR3. The chain carries TRBV6-1 and TRBJ1-5; D not certain. CDR3 length: 12 residues. Deletions cut 6 bases from V and 0 bases from J, with 3 bases between. CDR1 MNHNS and CDR2 SASEGT come from the germline V gene. Written as DNA, the CDR3 is TGTGCCAGCAGGGATAGCAATCAGCCCCAGCATTTT. Translating gives CASRDSNQPQHF.

To note about this clone: This may be a read error: a much more frequent sequence differs by one nucleotide. This sample includes further DNA sequences coding for the same CDR3. V usage is TRBV18 and J usage is TRBJ1-2, with a possible D match to TRBD1 (5 bases). CDR1 KGHSH and CDR2 LQKENI come from the germline V gene. This CDR3 contains 17 residues. Trimming removed 3 bases at V and 4 bases at J, with 21 bases between. CDR3 in DNA: TGTGCCAGCTCACCGCCGGGCACAGTTACAGGTAGCTATGGCTACACCTTC. This encodes CASSPPGTVTGSYGYTF.

This chain links TRBV18 with TRBJ2-1, with 11 bases identical to TRBD2. This CDR3 contains 15 residues. Germline values: CDR1 KGHSH, CDR2 LQKENI. V was clipped by 3 bases and J by 9 bases; unmatched bases: 7. CDR3 sequence reads: CASSPELAGAGEQFF. The CDR3 nucleotides read TGTGCCAGCTCACCCGAACTAGCGGGGGCGGGTGAGCAGTTCTTC. The full variable domain, rest sourced from reference TRBV18 and TRBJ2-1, is NAGVMQNPRHLVRRRGQEARLRCSPMKGHSHVYWYRQLPEEGLKFMVYLQKENIIDESGMPKERFSAEFPKEGPSILRIQQVVRGDSAAYFCASSPELAGAGEQFFGPGTRLTVL.

This sequence joins TRBV10-1 and TRBJ1-5, with a possible D match to TRBD1 (5 bases). Germline CDR1 reads WNHNN; CDR2 reads SYGVQD (reference sequence). There are 13 residues in the CDR3. CDR3 protein: CTFLGGGNQPQHF. CDR3 in DNA: TGCACCTTCCTCGGGGGGGGTAATCAGCCCCAGCATTTT.

The table lists this clone with a count of one. The V and J genes are TRBV12-5 and TRBJ2-2, with 8 positions matching TRBD1. Per germline, CDR1 LGHNT and CDR2 FRNRAP. Trimming cost V 8 bases and J 3 bases; bases outside gene matches: 8. The CDR3 runs to 15 residues. In nucleotides, the CDR3 is TGTGCTAGTAAGCCCAGGGGGCGGGACACCGGGGAGCTGTTTTTT. This codes for CASKPRGRDTGELFF.

The rearrangement uses TRBV5-1 and TRBJ2-1; D might be TRBD1 (6 bases). Per the germline V gene, CDR1 is SGHRS and CDR2 is YFSETQ. The CDR3 runs 14 residues. Trimming cost V 0 bases and J 2 bases, with 6 bases left between them. This chain's CDR3 is CASSLGGPYNEQFF. CDR3 in DNA: TGCGCCAGCAGCTTGGGGGGGCCCTACAATGAGCAGTTCTTC.

The V gene is TRBV2, the J gene TRBJ1-2; D is unclear. Trimming took off 8 bases at V and 1 base at J, with 14 bases between the two ends. The CDR3 runs to 14 residues. Germline V lookup: CDR1 SNHLY, CDR2 FYNNEI. CDR3 region: CASRLLLDNYGYTF. The CDR3 coding sequence is TGTGCCAGCCGGCTACTTTTAGATAACTATGGCTACACCTTC.

The chain recombines TRBV5-1 with TRBJ2-2; unclear D gene. CDR3 size: 16 residues. Deletions cut 0 bases from V and 4 bases from J, with 13 bases between. Germline V CDR1 and CDR2: SGHRS, YFSETQ. The CDR3 sequence: CASSLEVGYSTGELFF. CDR3 bases: TGCGCCAGCAGCTTGGAGGTGGGCTATTCCACCGGGGAGCTGTTTTTT.

J is TRBJ2-5 and V is TRBV5-8, with D possibly being TRBD2 (6 bases). Per germline, CDR1 SGHTS and CDR2 YDEGEE. The germline V and J ends were trimmed by 0 bases and 2 bases, with 14 bases remaining between them. The CDR3 totals 16 residues. CDR3 loop: CASSLALAGRQETQYF. The CDR3 coding sequence is TGTGCCAGCAGCTTGGCTCTGGCAGGGAGGCAAGAGACCCAGTACTTC.

V usage is TRBV7-8 and J usage is TRBJ2-6, with 8 bases fitting TRBD1. Germline loops: CDR1 SGHVS, CDR2 FQNEAQ. Trimming at V came to 5 bases and at J to 1 base, leaving 22 bases not matched to a gene. The CDR3 runs 22 residues. The CDR3 sequence: CASSPGGGQGRVGKSGANVLTF. The CDR3 DNA reads TGTGCCAGCAGCCCAGGGGGCGGACAGGGTAGGGTAGGAAAGTCTGGGGCCAACGTCCTGACTTTC.